Each of the 23 T cell receptor beta chains below was sequenced from the same sample in a study of human T cells and chemical hapten exposure. In TCRdb, the RACE reads were re-called with MiXCR into one record per CDR3 protein. In the table there are roughly 100,000 distinct CDR3 sequences, 11% of which are singletons. Sample time point: pre-sensitization, week 0. Treatment in this sample: therapeutic diphenylcyclopropenone sensitization with weekly scalp DPC. This specimen consisted of whole blood, obtained in connection with sensitization to the hapten diphenylcyclopropenone (DPC). Receptor source: a woman aged 60 to 75 with alopecia areata. Some clones in this sample may be carry-over from other donors' samples.

This clonotype was recorded many times. This chain uses TRBV10-3 with TRBJ1-5, with TRBD1 identical over 7 bases. This CDR3 has 15 amino acids. Losses at the gene ends were 2 bases for V and 6 bases for J; bases not matched to a gene: 7. Germline V gives CDR1 ENHRY, CDR2 SYGVKD. This chain's CDR3 is CAISEGPQGSQPQHF. Written as DNA, the CDR3 is TGTGCCATCAGTGAGGGACCACAGGGGTCTCAGCCCCAGCATTTT.

Concerning this clonotype itself: A much larger clone sits a single nucleotide away, making a read error possible. This rearrangement joins TRBV20-1 to TRBJ2-7; 8 nucleotides align to TRBD1. The V segment lost 1 base and the J segment 2 bases; nucleotides outside the gene matches: 7. Germline V gene lookup returns CDR1 DFQATT and CDR2 SNEGSKA (reference sequence). This CDR3 spans 15 amino acids. CDR3 in amino acids: CSARVGAGGTYEQYF. The CDR3 nucleotides read TGCAGTGCTAGAGTCGGGGCAGGGGGCACCTACGAGCAGTACTTC.

This clonotype has only a few counts. This chain links TRBV7-9 with TRBJ1-1; possibly TRBD1 for D (5 bases). This CDR3 is 15 amino acids long. The V gene lost 4 bases and the J gene lost 2 bases, with 14 bases spanning the gap. Germline CDR1 reads SEHNR; CDR2 reads FQNEAQ (reference sequence). In nucleotides, the CDR3 is TGTGCCAGCAGCTCACCCACAGGAATCAACACTGAAGCTTTCTTT. It is translated as CASSSPTGINTEAFF.

V is TRBV2 and J is TRBJ2-7, with 9 bases aligning to TRBD1. CDR1 is SNHLY, CDR2 FYNNEI, per germline. The CDR3 runs 20 residues. With 3 bases clipped from V and 3 bases from J, the junction kept 21 bases outside the gene matches. The CDR3 here is CASSEIGGTGRIFGRYEQYF. The CDR3 DNA follows: TGTGCCAGCAGTGAGATTGGCGGGACAGGGAGGATTTTTGGGCGCTACGAGCAGTACTTC.

This clonotype was detected a few times. This chain uses TRBV12-3 or TRBV12-4 with TRBJ1-5; maybe TRBD1 (5 bases). Trimming took 5 bases from V and 7 from J, leaving 15 bases between them. The CDR3 contains 14 residues. As DNA, the CDR3 is TGTGCCAGCAGTAAGACAGAAGGAGTACAGCCCCAGCATTTT. It is translated as CASSKTEGVQPQHF.

The chain is built from TRBV5-1 and TRBJ2-4; tentative D call: TRBD2 (6 bases). Germline-derived CDR1 and CDR2 are SGHRS and YFSETQ. Deletions cut 5 bases from V and 5 bases from J, with 11 bases between. The length of the CDR3 is 13 residues. CDR3 coding DNA: TGCGCCAGCAGGGCCCCTAGCGAAAACATTCAGTACTTC. This encodes CASRAPSENIQYF. The full variable domain, its missing parts supplied by reference TRBV5-1 and TRBJ2-4, is KAGVTQTPRYLIKTRGQQVTLSCSPISGHRSVSWYQQTPGQGLQFLFEYFSETQRNKGNFPGRFSGRQFSNSRSEMNVSTLELGDSALYLCASRAPSENIQYFGAGTRLSVL.

This clonotype has a single count. The rearrangement joins TRBV10-3 to TRBJ2-2; 9 bases are a match to TRBD2. This CDR3 spans 18 amino acids. From germline, CDR1 is ENHRY and CDR2 SYGVKD. V trimming: 2 bases; J trimming: 2 bases; junction bases outside the gene matches: 9. The CDR3 nucleotides read TGTGCCATCAGTGAGGTCCTAGCGGGAAACCCAAACACCGGGGAGCTGTTTTTT. It yields the protein CAISEVLAGNPNTGELFF.

This clonotype was observed a few times. The V gene is TRBV7-3, the J gene TRBJ2-2; D is ambiguous. The germline gives CDR1 SGHTA, CDR2 FQGTGA. CDR3 length equals 13 residues. The V and J ends lost 4 bases and 7 bases respectively, with 10 bases between them. CDR3: CASSSGPSGELFF. CDR3 bases: TGTGCCAGCAGCTCAGGTCCCAGCGGGGAGCTGTTTTTT.

This chain uses TRBV29-1 with TRBJ2-2; 8 bases are shared with TRBD2. The V gene's germline CDR1 is SQVTM and CDR2 ANQGSEA. CDR3 length: 15 amino acids. The V segment lost 7 bases and the J segment 0 bases; nucleotides outside the gene matches: 7. For the CDR3, the DNA is TGCAGCGCCACCGGGGGGGGGCCGAACACCGGGGAGCTGTTTTTT. Translating gives CSATGGGPNTGELFF.

This clonotype was detected a few times. The rearrangement uses TRBV29-1 and TRBJ2-5, with D perhaps matching TRBD1 or TRBD2 (5 bases each). Germline V gene sequence: CDR1 SQVTM, CDR2 ANQGSEA. The CDR3 loop spans 12 amino acids. CDR3 region: CGLCVGAETQYF. CDR3 sequence (DNA): TGCGGGCTATGTGTCGGGGCAGAGACCCAGTACTTC.

The chain employs TRBV5-5 and TRBJ2-3; no clear D. CDR3 length equals 12 residues. Trimming cost V 4 bases and J 6 bases, with 9 bases left between them. Germline V CDR1 and CDR2: SGHKS, YYEKEE (reference sequence). The CDR3 here is CASSHPSDTQYF. CDR3 DNA: TGTGCCAGCAGCCATCCCTCGGATACGCAGTATTTT.

This clonotype has a count of ten or more. The V gene is TRBV29-1, the J gene TRBJ2-5; 7 bases line up with TRBD2. Losses at the gene ends were 4 bases for V and 5 bases for J; bases not matched to a gene: 7. CDR3 length: 13 residues. Germline V CDR1 and CDR2: SQVTM, ANQGSEA. The CDR3 sequence: CSVASSAGETQYF. DNA for the CDR3: TGCAGCGTTGCATCTTCAGCGGGGGAGACCCAGTACTTC.

This clonotype was counted at least ten times. The V and J genes are TRBV20-1 and TRBJ2-5; 7 bases map to TRBD1. V shed 5 bases, J shed 5 bases, and the junction held 5 bases outside the gene matches. The CDR3 length is 12 residues. Germline-derived CDR1 and CDR2 are DFQATT and SNEGSKA (reference sequence). CDR3 protein: CSAHRGGETQYF. CDR3 nucleotides: TGCAGTGCTCACAGGGGTGGGGAGACCCAGTACTTC.

The sample holds many counts of this clonotype. This chain connects TRBV20-1 to TRBJ2-1; 7 bases agree with TRBD1. V was pared by 3 bases and J by 6 bases, with 2 bases of the junction left unmatched. This CDR3 is built from 12 residues. Germline values: CDR1 DFQATT, CDR2 SNEGSKA (reference sequence). Here the CDR3 reads CSARRQGNEQFF. The CDR3 bases are TGCAGTGCTAGGAGACAGGGCAATGAGCAGTTCTTC.

This clonotype was counted at least ten times. V and J are TRBV9 and TRBJ1-2, with TRBD1 as a possible D gene (6 bases). The V gene lost 0 bases and the J gene lost 2 bases, with 8 bases spanning the gap. The germline CDR1 and CDR2 sequences are SGDLS and YYNGEE. This CDR3 has 14 residues. The CDR3 loop reads CASSVDTGNYGYTF. CDR3 in DNA: TGTGCCAGCAGCGTAGATACAGGGAACTATGGCTACACCTTC.

The chain employs TRBV7-2 and TRBJ2-7, with D possibly matching TRBD2 (6 bases). The CDR3 covers 17 residues. V shed 2 bases and J shed 4 bases, with 21 bases lying between them. Germline V gene lookup returns CDR1 SGHTA and CDR2 FQGNSA. This CDR3 reads CASSLLWAGTASYEQYF. The CDR3 DNA sequence: TGTGCCAGCAGCTTATTATGGGCGGGGACTGCCAGTTACGAGCAGTACTTC.

This clonotype occurred a few times. The chain is built from TRBV12-3 or TRBV12-4 and TRBJ1-5; 9 bases align to TRBD1. The CDR3 is 16 residues long. Trimming cost V 6 bases and J 7 bases; bases outside gene matches: 13. CDR3 nucleotides: TGTGCCAGCAGCACCACGGGACAGGGAGAAGGGCAGCCCCAGCATTTT. Amino acids: CASSTTGQGEGQPQHF.

The chain recombines TRBV5-1 with TRBJ1-1, with D unresolved. The CDR3 spans 14 residues. Trimming shortened V by 2 bases and J by 0 bases, and 8 bases separated the two germline ends. Germline CDR1 is SGHRS and CDR2 is YFSETQ. In DNA form, the CDR3 reads TGCGCCAGCAGCTTACAGCGAGTGAACACTGAAGCTTTCTTT. This sequence encodes CASSLQRVNTEAFF.

The CDR3 bases are TGTGCCAGCAGGGACAGGCGGGATGGCTACACCTTC. It yields the protein CASRDRRDGYTF. The V gene is TRBV6-5, the J gene TRBJ1-2; 7 nucleotides align to TRBD1. CDR1 and CDR2 from the germline V gene are MNHEY and SVGAGI. The CDR3 consists of 12 residues. V gave up 6 bases and J gave up 6 bases; unmatched junction bases: 4.

This clonotype was observed many times. DNA of the CDR3: TGTGCCAGCAGTTACTCTCCGAACACCGGGGAGCTGTTTTTT. It is translated as CASSYSPNTGELFF. The genes are TRBV6-2 or TRBV6-3 and TRBJ2-2; no clear D. Trimming took 0 bases from V and 0 from J, leaving 2 bases between them. The CDR3 covers 14 residues. Per germline, CDR1 MNHEY and CDR2 SVGEGT.

In its sample, this clonotype was seen many times. The rearrangement links TRBV3-1 to TRBJ2-2; D not certain. The germline V gene encodes CDR1 LGHDT and CDR2 YNNKEL (reference sequence). Trimming cost V 1 base and J 2 bases, with 5 bases left between them. The CDR3 loop spans 14 amino acids. In DNA, the CDR3 is TGTGCCAGCAGCCAAGTGGTCAACACCGGGGAGCTGTTTTTT. This gives the protein CASSQVVNTGELFF.

About this clonotype: This clone may be a read error of a much larger clone one base away. This rearrangement joins TRBV5-8 to TRBJ2-3; no firm D call. Germline assignment: CDR1 SGHTS and CDR2 YDEGEE. Between the trimmed V and J ends, which lost 1 base and 2 bases, there was a span of 8 bases. This CDR3 is 14 amino acids long. The CDR3: CASSLRSYTDTQYF. CDR3 coding DNA: TGTGCCAGCAGCTTGAGAAGTTACACAGATACGCAGTATTTT. Using reference TRBV5-8 and TRBJ2-3 for the parts outside the CDR3, the full variable domain is EAGVTQSPTHLIKTRGQQATLRCSPISGHTSVYWYQQALGLGLQFLLWYDEGEERNRGNFPPRFSGRQFPNYSSELNVNALELEDSALYLCASSLRSYTDTQYFGPGTRLTVL.

V is TRBV20-1 and J is TRBJ2-2; tentative D call: TRBD2 (5 bases). Trimming removed 2 bases from V and 1 base from J, with 8 bases in between. This CDR3 comprises 14 residues. The germline CDR1 and CDR2 sequences are DFQATT and SNEGSKA (reference sequence). For the CDR3, the DNA is TGCAGTGCTAGATTCGGGGTGAACACCGGGGAGCTGTTTTTT. This codes for CSARFGVNTGELFF.